This is a list of T cell receptor beta chains from one sample in a study of blood T cell repertoires in COVID-19. The protocol was immunoSEQ multiplex PCR, while the TCRdb copy is restricted to in-frame clones and leaves out a portion. Altogether roughly 47,000 clones are present, 82% being singletons, with the ten largest covering roughly 4.6%. Sequenced material: peripheral blood. The receptors shown here come from a woman aged 70-85 years with acute or convalescent COVID-19. The CDR3 runs from the conserved cysteine through the conserved F or W. Each record gives: clone size, D gene, V gene, J gene, CDR3 DNA, CDR3 protein. The D gene is left open where the match is weak. The listing skips clone size in some rows; elsewhere it reads once, few, many or a size class.

>once|TRBD1|TRBV6-5|TRBJ1-3
TGTGCCAGCAGCCAAAGGACAGGGCCTGGAAACACCATATATTTT
CASSQRTGPGNTIYF
>-|TRBD2|TRBV5-1|TRBJ2-2
TGCGCCAGCAGCATCGTTAGCGGGATGGGCGGGGAGCTGTTTTTT
CASSIVSGMGGELFF
>-|TRBD1|TRBV6-5|TRBJ2-3
TGTGCCAGCAGTTACCGGCAGGGGGCAGATACGCAGTATTTT
CASSYRQGADTQYF
>few|TRBD1|TRBV2|TRBJ1-4
TGTGCCAGCAGTACCGGGACAGTGGATGAAAAACTGTTTTTT
CASSTGTVDEKLFF
>-|TRBD1|TRBV5-8|TRBJ2-2
TGTGCCAGCAGCACCGCTCACGGGACAGGATACACCGGGGAGCTGTTTTTT
CASSTAHGTGYTGELFF
>-|-|TRBV21-1|TRBJ2-3
TGTGCCAGCAGCAAAGAGGGTAGCCTCGAGGCGGGAGATACGCAGTATTTT
CASSKEGSLEAGDTQYF
>-|-|TRBV29-1|TRBJ2-1
TGCAGCGTAGGGGCCACACTTACGGGTGAGCAGTTCTTC
CSVGATLTGEQFF
>-|-|TRBV7-2|TRBJ1-6
TGTGCCAGCAGCCCCGCGGGGTCCTATAATTCACCCCTCCACTTT
CASSPAGSYNSPLHF
>-|TRBD1|TRBV11-3|TRBJ2-7
TGTGCCAGCAGCTTAGTTCTACAGACAGGGGGTTCCTACGAGCAGTACTTC
CASSLVLQTGGSYEQYF
>-|TRBD1|TRBV5-6|TRBJ2-5
TGTGCCAGCAGCACACGACAGGGTACGTCAGAGACCCAGTACTTC
CASSTRQGTSETQYF
>-|TRBD2|TRBV27|TRBJ2-7
TGTGCCAGCAGTTTTGGGCTAGCGGGGGGCGAGCAGTACTTC
CASSFGLAGGEQYF
>-|TRBD1|TRBV19|TRBJ1-3
TGTGCCAGTAGTATAGCCGAGACAGGGAGTGGAAACACCATATATTTT
CASSIAETGSGNTIYF
>-|-|TRBV3-1/TRBV3-2|TRBJ2-3
TGTGCCAGCAGCCAAGGACGTTCGCGAGGGACAGATACGCAGTATTTT
CASSQGRSRGTDTQYF
>-|-|TRBV7-2|TRBJ2-5
TGTGCCAGCAGCCGGTACCAAGAGACCCAGTACTTC
CASSRYQETQYF
>-|TRBD1|TRBV7-2|TRBJ1-2
TGTGCCAGCAGCTTATTCCCCGGACAGGTCGACTACACCTTC
CASSLFPGQVDYTF
>-|TRBD1|TRBV24-1|TRBJ2-3
TGTGCCACCAGTGAGAGCCGGACAGGTAGCACAGATACGCAGTATTTT
CATSESRTGSTDTQYF
>-|TRBD1|TRBV7-9|TRBJ2-7
TGTGCCAGCAGCCGCCAGGGGGCTTACGAGCAGTACTTC
CASSRQGAYEQYF
>-|TRBD1|TRBV24-1|TRBJ1-2
TGTGCCACCAGTGACGGTGCCGGGACAGGGAGGTATGGCTACACCTTC
CATSDGAGTGRYGYTF
>once|-|TRBV28|TRBJ2-3
TGTGCCAGCGCGGCAGGGGAGGATACGCAGTATTTT
CASAAGEDTQYF
>-|TRBD2|TRBV27|TRBJ2-1
TGTGCCAGCAGTTCCTCTAGCGGAAAGTACAATGAGCAGTTCTTC
CASSSSSGKYNEQFF
>-|-|TRBV18|TRBJ1-5
TGTGCCAGCTCACCACTCCCCCCCCAGGGGAGCTCCAATCAGCCCCAGCATTTT
CASSPLPPQGSSNQPQHF
>-|TRBD2|TRBV25-1|TRBJ2-1
TGTGCCAGCAGTGGGGGGGGGAAGAGGAATGAGCAGTTCTTC
CASSGGGKRNEQFF
>-|TRBD2|TRBV7-2|TRBJ2-5
TGTGCCAGCAGCTTAGGGAGCGGGATCCAAGAGACCCAGTACTTC
CASSLGSGIQETQYF
>-|-|TRBV5-5|TRBJ1-2
TGTGCCAGCAGCTCTAGAGCTAACTATGGCTACACCTTC
CASSSRANYGYTF
>-|-|TRBV5-1|TRBJ1-3
TGCGCCAGCAGCCCCGGCGGAGGGTCTGGAAACACCATATATTTT
CASSPGGGSGNTIYF
>-|TRBD2|TRBV11-3|TRBJ2-7
TGTGCCAGCAGCTCGTGGGGGGGGATAAACGAGCAGTACTTC
CASSSWGGINEQYF
>-|TRBD2|TRBV7-2|TRBJ2-5
TGTGCCAGCAGCTTACCTTCAGGGGCTAGCGGGAGGGCCCAGTACTTC
CASSLPSGASGRAQYF
>-|TRBD2|TRBV5-1|TRBJ2-3
TGCGCCAGCAGGCAGACTAGCGGCACAGATACGCAGTATTTT
CASRQTSGTDTQYF
>once|-|TRBV11-2|TRBJ1-1
TGTGCCAGCAGCTTAGTTCGGGTGAGAACGAACACTGAAGCTTTCTTT
CASSLVRVRTNTEAFF
>once|TRBD1|TRBV15|TRBJ1-2
TGTGCCACCAGCAGAGAGGTTAACAGGGGCTATGGCTACACCTTC
CATSREVNRGYGYTF
>-|-|TRBV19|TRBJ1-1
TGTGCCAGTAGACCCCTATCAGGTTTGAACACTGAAGCTTTCTTT
CASRPLSGLNTEAFF
>once|-|TRBV6-6|TRBJ1-5
TGTGCCAGCAGTTACTCGGGGTTCAGGGGCAATCAGCCCCAGCATTTT
CASSYSGFRGNQPQHF
>-|-|TRBV30|TRBJ1-1
TGTGCCTGGAGTGCCCCGGACAGACTAACTGAAGCTTTCTTT
CAWSAPDRLTEAFF
>-|TRBD1|TRBV28|TRBJ2-1
TGTGCCAGCACGGGACAGGGGGACTACTCCTACAATGAGCAGTTCTTC
CASTGQGDYSYNEQFF
>-|TRBD2|TRBV6-5|TRBJ2-1
TGTGCCAGCAGTTACGAGGCGGGAGATAGGCATGAGCAGTTCTTC
CASSYEAGDRHEQFF
>-|TRBD1|TRBV3-1/TRBV3-2|TRBJ1-3
TGTGCCAGCAGCCCTTTACTCGGACAGGGGACTGGAAACACCATATATTTT
CASSPLLGQGTGNTIYF
>-|-|TRBV7-3|TRBJ2-3
TGTGCCAGCAGCTTCCCCTCGGGGAGCGGTAACACAGATACGCAGTATTTT
CASSFPSGSGNTDTQYF
>-|TRBD1|TRBV11-2|TRBJ1-3
TGTGCCAGCAGCTTAGGATACTCGGGACAGGGCGGAAACACCATATATTTT
CASSLGYSGQGGNTIYF
>-|-|TRBV18|TRBJ2-3
TGTGCCAGCTCACGGACAGATTCTGGGAGCACAGATACGCAGTATTTT
CASSRTDSGSTDTQYF
>-|-|TRBV6-5|TRBJ1-1
TGTGCCAGCAGGGGAGAAATGATGAACACTGAAGCTTTCTTT
CASRGEMMNTEAFF
>-|TRBD1|TRBV27|TRBJ1-1
TGTGCCAGCCGGGACAGGGTAAACACTGAAGCTTTCTTT
CASRDRVNTEAFF
>-|-|TRBV27|TRBJ2-3
TGTGCCAGCAGTTTAGACAGGCCCACAGATACGCAGTATTTT
CASSLDRPTDTQYF
>-|-|TRBV6-5|TRBJ2-7
TGTGCCAGCCTAGACGTTAGCTCCTACGAGCAGTACTTC
CASLDVSSYEQYF
>-|-|TRBV27|TRBJ2-4
TGTGCCAGCAGTTCGGCGGGGGCGGCCAAAAACATTCAGTACTTC
CASSSAGAAKNIQYF
>-|-|TRBV5-4|TRBJ2-7
TGTGCCAGCAGCCCCCCTGGAGGATACGAGCAGTACTTC
CASSPPGGYEQYF
>-|TRBD1|TRBV25-1|TRBJ1-2
TGTGCCAGCAGTACAGGACAGGGCAACTATGGCTACACCTTC
CASSTGQGNYGYTF
>-|TRBD2|TRBV13|TRBJ2-3
TGTGCCAGCAGCTCGGGACTAGCGGGAGTTACTGGTACGCAGTATTTT
CASSSGLAGVTGTQYF